This T cell receptor beta chain came from a study of spatial heterogeneity in lung cancer. Study-level findings and limits: Mutation tallies in tumors tracked expanded intratumoral alpha and beta TCR counts.

MiXCR, run by TCRdb on the 5' RACE reads, gives a single entry per CDR3 protein. The table shows about 6,800 distinct CDR3 sequences, with 13% to 15% occurring only once. This clonotype ranks as medium-sized (0.01 to 0.1%). Its antigen is not known. One junction end disagrees with the germline gene, perhaps due to a read error. With the library built for alpha chains, this beta chain is off target and its frequency is not meaningful. The CDR3 loop spans 15 amino acids. CDR1 is SGHRS and CDR2 is YFSETQ in the germline V gene. Time point: sample taken at primary tumor resection. The sequencing here drew on lung tumor tissue, taken at surgery. The sequence was collected from a male donor with early-stage non-small cell lung cancer. The V gene is TRBV5-1, the J gene TRBJ1-1, with D tentatively TRBD1 (5 bases). The chain's CDR3 is CASSKGRNLNIEAFF. CDR3 nucleotides: TGCGCCAGCAGCAAGGGACGGAACTTGAACATTGAAGCTTTCTTT. Filled out from reference TRBV5-1 and TRBJ1-1, the complete variable domain reads KAGVTQTPRYLIKTRGQQVTLSCSPISGHRSVSWYQQTPGQGLQFLFEYFSETQRNKGNFPGRFSGRQFSNSRSEMNVSTLELGDSALYLCASSKGRNLNIEAFFGQGTRLTVV.